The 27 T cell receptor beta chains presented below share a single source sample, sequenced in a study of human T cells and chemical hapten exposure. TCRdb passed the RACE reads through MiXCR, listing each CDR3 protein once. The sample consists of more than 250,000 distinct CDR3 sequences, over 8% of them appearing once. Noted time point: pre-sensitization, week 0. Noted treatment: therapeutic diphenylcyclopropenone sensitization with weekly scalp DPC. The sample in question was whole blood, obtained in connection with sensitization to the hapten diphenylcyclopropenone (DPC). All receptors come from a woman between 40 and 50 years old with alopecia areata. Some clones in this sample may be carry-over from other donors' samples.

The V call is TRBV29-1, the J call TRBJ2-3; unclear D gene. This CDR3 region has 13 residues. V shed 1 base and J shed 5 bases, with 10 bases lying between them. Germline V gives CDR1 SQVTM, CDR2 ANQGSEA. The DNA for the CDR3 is TGCAGCGTTGAAGTGTCAGAGAGAGATACGCAGTATTTT. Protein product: CSVEVSERDTQYF.

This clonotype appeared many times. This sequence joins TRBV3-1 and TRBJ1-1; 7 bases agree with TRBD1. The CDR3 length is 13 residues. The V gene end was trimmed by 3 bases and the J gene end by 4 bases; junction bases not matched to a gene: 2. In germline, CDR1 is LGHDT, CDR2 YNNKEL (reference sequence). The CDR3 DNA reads TGTGCCAGCAGCCAGCAGGGGGTCACTGAAGCTTTCTTT. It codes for CASSQQGVTEAFF.

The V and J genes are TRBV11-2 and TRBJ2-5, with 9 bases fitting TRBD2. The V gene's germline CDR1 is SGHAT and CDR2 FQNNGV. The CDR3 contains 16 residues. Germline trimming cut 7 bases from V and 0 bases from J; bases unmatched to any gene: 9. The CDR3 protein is CASTIGTSTNQETQYF. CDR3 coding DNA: TGTGCCAGCACCATAGGGACTAGCACCAACCAAGAGACCCAGTACTTC.

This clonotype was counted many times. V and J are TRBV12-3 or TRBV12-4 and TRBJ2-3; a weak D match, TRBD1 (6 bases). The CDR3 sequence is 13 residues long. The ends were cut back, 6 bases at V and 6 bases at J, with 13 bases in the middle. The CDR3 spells CASSKNRDDTQYF. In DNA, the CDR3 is TGTGCCAGCAGCAAAAACAGGGACGATACGCAGTATTTT.

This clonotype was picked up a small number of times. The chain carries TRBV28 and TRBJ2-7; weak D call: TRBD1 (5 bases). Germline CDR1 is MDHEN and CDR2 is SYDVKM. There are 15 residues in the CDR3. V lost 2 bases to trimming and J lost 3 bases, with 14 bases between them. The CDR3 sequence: CASSLGTGTVYEQYF. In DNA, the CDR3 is TGTGCCAGCAGTTTAGGAACAGGAACAGTCTACGAGCAGTACTTC.

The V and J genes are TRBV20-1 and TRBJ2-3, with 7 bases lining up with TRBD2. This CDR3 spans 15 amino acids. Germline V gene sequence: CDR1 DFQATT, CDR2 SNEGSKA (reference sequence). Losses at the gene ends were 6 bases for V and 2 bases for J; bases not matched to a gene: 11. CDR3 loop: CSASLSSGTTDTQYF. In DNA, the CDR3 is TGCAGTGCCTCACTTTCTAGCGGAACCACAGATACGCAGTATTTT.

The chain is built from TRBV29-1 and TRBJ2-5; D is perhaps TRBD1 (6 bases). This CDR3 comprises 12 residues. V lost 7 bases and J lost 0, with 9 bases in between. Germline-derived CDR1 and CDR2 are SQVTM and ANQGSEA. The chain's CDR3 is CSAGHYQETQYF. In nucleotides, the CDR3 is TGCAGCGCGGGACACTACCAAGAGACCCAGTACTTC. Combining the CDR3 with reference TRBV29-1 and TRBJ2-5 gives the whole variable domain SAVISQKPSRDICQRGTSLTIQCQVDSQVTMMFWYRQQPGQSLTLIATANQGSEATYESGFVIDKFPISRPNLTFSTLTVSNMSPEDSSIYLCSAGHYQETQYFGPGTRLLVL.

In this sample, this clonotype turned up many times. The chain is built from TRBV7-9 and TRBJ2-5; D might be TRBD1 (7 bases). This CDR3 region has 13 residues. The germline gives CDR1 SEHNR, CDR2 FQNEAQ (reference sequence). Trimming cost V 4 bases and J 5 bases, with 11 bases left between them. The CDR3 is CASSSPGGETQYF. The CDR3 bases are TGTGCCAGCAGCTCCCCAGGGGGGGAGACCCAGTACTTC.

Written as DNA, the CDR3 is TGTGCCAGTATGTATTTGGAGAACACTGAAGCTTTCTTT. Translating it yields CASMYLENTEAFF. The chain links TRBV6-5 to TRBJ1-1, with unresolved D. The CDR3 covers 13 residues. Germline-derived CDR1 and CDR2 are MNHEY and SVGAGI. V was pared by 9 bases and J by 1 base, with 12 bases between.

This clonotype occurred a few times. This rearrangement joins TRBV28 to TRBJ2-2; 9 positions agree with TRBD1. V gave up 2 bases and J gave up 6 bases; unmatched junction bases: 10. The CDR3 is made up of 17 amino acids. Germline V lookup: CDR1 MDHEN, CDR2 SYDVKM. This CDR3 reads CASSLAYGTGMAGELFF. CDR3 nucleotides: TGTGCCAGCAGTTTAGCTTACGGGACAGGGATGGCCGGGGAGCTGTTTTTT. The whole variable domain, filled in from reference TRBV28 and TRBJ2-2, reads DVKVTQSSRYLVKRTGEKVFLECVQDMDHENMFWYRQDPGLGLRLIYFSYDVKMKEKGDIPEGYSVSREKKERFSLILESASTNQTSMYLCASSLAYGTGMAGELFFGEGSRLTVL.

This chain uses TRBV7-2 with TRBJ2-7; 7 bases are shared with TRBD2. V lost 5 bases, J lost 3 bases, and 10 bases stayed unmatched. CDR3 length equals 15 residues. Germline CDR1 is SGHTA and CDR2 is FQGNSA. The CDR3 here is CASSPRASGFYEQYF. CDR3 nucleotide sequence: TGTGCCAGCAGCCCCCGGGCTAGCGGATTCTACGAGCAGTACTTC.

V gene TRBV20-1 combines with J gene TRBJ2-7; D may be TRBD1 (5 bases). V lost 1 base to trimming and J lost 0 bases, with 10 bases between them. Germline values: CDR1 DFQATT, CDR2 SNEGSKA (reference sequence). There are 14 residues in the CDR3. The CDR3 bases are TGCAGTGCTAGAGCAGGACAAGACTCCTACGAGCAGTACTTC. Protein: CSARAGQDSYEQYF.

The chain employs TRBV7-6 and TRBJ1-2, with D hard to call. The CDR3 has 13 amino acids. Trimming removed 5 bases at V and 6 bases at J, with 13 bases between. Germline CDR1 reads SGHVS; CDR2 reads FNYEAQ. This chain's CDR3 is CASSRWRRDGYTF. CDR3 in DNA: TGTGCCAGCAGCCGATGGCGACGGGATGGCTACACCTTC.

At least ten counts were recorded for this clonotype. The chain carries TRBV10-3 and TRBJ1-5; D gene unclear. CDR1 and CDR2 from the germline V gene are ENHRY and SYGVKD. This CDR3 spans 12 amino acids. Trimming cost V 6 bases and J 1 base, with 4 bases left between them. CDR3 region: CAIRGSNQPQHF. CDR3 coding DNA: TGTGCCATCAGGGGCAGCAATCAGCCCCAGCATTTT.

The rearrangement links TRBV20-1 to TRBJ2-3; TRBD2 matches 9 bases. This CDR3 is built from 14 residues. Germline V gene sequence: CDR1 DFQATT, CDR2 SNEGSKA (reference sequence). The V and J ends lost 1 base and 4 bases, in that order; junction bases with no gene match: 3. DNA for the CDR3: TGCAGTGCTAGAGGACTAGCGGACCCAGATACGCAGTATTTT. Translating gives CSARGLADPDTQYF.

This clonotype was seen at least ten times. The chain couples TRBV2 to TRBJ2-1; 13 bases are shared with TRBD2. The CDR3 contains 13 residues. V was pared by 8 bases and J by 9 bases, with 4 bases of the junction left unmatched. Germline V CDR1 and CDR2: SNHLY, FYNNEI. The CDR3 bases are TGTGCCAGCGGGACTAGCGGGACAAGTGAGCAGTTCTTC. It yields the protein CASGTSGTSEQFF.

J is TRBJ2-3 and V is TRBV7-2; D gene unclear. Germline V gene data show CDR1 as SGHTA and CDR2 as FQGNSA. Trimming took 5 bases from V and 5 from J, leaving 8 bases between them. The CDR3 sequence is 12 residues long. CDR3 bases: TGTGCCAGCAGCCGCTTAATAGATACGCAGTATTTT. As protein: CASSRLIDTQYF.

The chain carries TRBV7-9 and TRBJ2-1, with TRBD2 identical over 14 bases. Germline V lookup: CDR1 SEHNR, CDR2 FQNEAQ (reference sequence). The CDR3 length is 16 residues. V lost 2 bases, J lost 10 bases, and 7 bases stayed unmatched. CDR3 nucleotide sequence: TGTGCCAGCAGCTTACCTGGACTAGCGGGAGGAAGAGAGCAGTTCTTC. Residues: CASSLPGLAGGREQFF.

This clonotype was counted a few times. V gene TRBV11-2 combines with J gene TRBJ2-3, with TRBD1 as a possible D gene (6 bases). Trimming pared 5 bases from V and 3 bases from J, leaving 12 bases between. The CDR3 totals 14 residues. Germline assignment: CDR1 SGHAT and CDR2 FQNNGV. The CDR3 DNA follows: TGTGCCAGCAGCCCTAGGACAGAGACAGATACGCAGTATTTT. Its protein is CASSPRTETDTQYF.

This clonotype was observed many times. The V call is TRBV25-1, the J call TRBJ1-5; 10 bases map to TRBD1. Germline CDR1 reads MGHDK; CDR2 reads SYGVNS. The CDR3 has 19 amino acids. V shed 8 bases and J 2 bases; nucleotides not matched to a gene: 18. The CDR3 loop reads CASGGDRGQGFKGNQPQHF. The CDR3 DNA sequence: TGTGCCAGCGGGGGGGACCGGGGACAGGGGTTTAAGGGCAATCAGCCCCAGCATTTT.

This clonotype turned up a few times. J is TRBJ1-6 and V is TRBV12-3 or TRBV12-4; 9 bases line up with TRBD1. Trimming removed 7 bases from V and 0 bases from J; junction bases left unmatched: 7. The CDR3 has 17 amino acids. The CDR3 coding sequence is TGTGCCAGCACCTTAGACAGGGGGAGCTCCTATAATTCACCCCTCCACTTT. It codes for CASTLDRGSSYNSPLHF.

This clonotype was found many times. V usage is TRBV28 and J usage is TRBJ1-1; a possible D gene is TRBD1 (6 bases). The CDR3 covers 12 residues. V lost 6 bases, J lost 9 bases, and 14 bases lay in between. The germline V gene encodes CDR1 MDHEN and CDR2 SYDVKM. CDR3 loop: CASSGQRGKAFF. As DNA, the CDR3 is TGTGCCAGCAGCGGACAGCGCGGCAAAGCTTTCTTT.

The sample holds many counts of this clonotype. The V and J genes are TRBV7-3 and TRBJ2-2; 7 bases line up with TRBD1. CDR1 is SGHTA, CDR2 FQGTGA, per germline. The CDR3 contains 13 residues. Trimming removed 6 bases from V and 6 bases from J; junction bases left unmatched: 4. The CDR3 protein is CASREGGSGELFF. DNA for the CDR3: TGTGCCAGCAGGGAAGGGGGCTCCGGGGAGCTGTTTTTT.

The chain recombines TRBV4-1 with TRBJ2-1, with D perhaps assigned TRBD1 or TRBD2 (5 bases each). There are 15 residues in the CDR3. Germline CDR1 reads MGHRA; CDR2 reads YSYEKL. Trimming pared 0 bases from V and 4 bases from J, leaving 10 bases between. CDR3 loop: CASSQELGPYNEQFF. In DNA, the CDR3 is TGCGCCAGCAGCCAAGAGCTGGGACCTTACAATGAGCAGTTCTTC.

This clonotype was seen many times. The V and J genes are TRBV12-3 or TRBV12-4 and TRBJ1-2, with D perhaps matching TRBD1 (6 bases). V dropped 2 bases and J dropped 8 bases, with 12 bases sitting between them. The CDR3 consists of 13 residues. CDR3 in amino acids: CASSLNPGEGYTF. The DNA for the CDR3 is TGTGCCAGCAGTTTAAACCCAGGGGAGGGCTACACCTTC.

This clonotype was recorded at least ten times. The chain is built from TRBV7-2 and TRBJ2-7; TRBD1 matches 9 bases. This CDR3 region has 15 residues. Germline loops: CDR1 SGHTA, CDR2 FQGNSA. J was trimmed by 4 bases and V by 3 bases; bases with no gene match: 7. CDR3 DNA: TGTGCCAGCAGCTTCTCCGGGACAGGGATGTACGAGCAGTACTTC. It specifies CASSFSGTGMYEQYF.

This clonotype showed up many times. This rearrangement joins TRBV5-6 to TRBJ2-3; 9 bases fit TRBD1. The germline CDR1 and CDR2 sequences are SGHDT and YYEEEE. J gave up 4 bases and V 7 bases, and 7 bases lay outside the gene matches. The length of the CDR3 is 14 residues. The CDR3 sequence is CASLRTGVADTQYF. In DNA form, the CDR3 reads TGTGCCAGCCTCAGGACAGGGGTGGCAGATACGCAGTATTTT.